This TCR beta chain was found in a study of OX40 agonist ivuxolimab in advanced cancers. Background for the entire study: Ivuxolimab was a fully human IgG2 agonistic monoclonal antibody targeting the costimulatory receptor OX40 (CD134). Intravenous ivuxolimab was administered to patients every 2 weeks at six dose levels: 0.01, 0.1, 0.3, 1.5, 3 and 10 mg/kg. Among the approximately 54 dose-escalation patients, 19 had hepatocellular carcinoma, 15 or so melanoma, 9 renal cell carcinoma and 9 head and neck cancer. The dose-escalation cohort was 82.7% male with a mean age of about 60 years, ranging from roughly 23 to 79. Prior anti-PD-1, anti-PD-L1 or anti-CTLA-4 therapy was permitted, and approximately 41% of dose-escalation patients had received checkpoint inhibitors. Three dose-escalation patients achieved partial responses, one with hepatocellular carcinoma and two with cutaneous melanoma. The point of sequencing TCRbeta in the periphery was to test whether ivuxolimab changed TCR sequence diversity and drove clonal T-cell expansion. The monotherapy dose-escalation portion (N of about 49 patients) of the phase I ivuxolimab trial is reported in the paper. What the work shows at the level of the full study, not this receptor alone: In partial responders in the 0.1-3.0 mg/kg groups, normalized peripheral clonal expansion was found to be among the lowest, especially among CD8+ T cells. Which antigens the clonally expanded peripheral T cells were specific for was not determined. At doses from 0.1 to 3.0 mg/kg, clonal expansion was seen in both CD4+ and CD8+ blood T cells between baseline and week 6. After ivuxolimab, CD8+ T cells had more expanded clones than CD4+ T cells on average. Low levels of normalized T-cell clonal expansion were also seen in some patients who did not respond.

The germline V gene (reference sequence) yields PRHDT for CDR1 and FYEKMQ for CDR2. Trimming removed 4 bases from V and 5 bases from J, leaving 9 bases between the germline ends. Measured from the cysteine to the phenylalanine, the CDR3 is 13 residues long. CDR3 DNA only is kept here, 39 bases in frame from base 1. For sequencing of the TCRbeta CDR3 region, genomic DNA was extracted from the sorted cells. The immunoSEQ Assay was used for sequencing of TCRbeta CDR3 regions. TCRdb stores this immuneACCESS table with in-frame sequences only. Part of the clones is absent; in the studies checked, under half of the shortfall reflects unresolved V genes, and no reason is known for the rest. A total of 90,000 to 100,000 clones appear in this sample, about 85% of them only once. Together, the top ten hold 0.75% to 0.95% of the sample. Patients with autoimmune disease history or receiving systemic immunosuppression were excluded from the trial. In every dose cohort, peripheral blood was drawn for TCR sequencing at baseline, cycle 4 day 1, and cycle 7 day 1. The samples were taken from a phase I, first-in-human, multicenter, open-label dose-escalation trial of ivuxolimab. Adults with locally advanced or metastatic melanoma, renal cell, hepatocellular, or head and neck squamous cell carcinoma were enrolled in the trial. Before TCR sequencing, CD4+ T cells and CD8+ T cells were sorted from peripheral blood as separate populations.

Concerning this clone itself: Its antigen remains undetermined. The record has no base qualities; no much larger clone is one base away.

The sequence joins TRBV13 to TRBJ2-1; the D gene is perhaps TRBD1, from 5 matching bases. The receptor was derived from an adult with an advanced solid tumor such as melanoma, head and neck, liver or kidney cancer. The input for sequencing was CD4+ or CD8+ T cells sorted from blood, taken in a trial of the OX40 agonist ivuxolimab. The CDR3 region: CASSSGNDNEQFF. The sequence in DNA is TGTGCCAGCAGCTCAGGGAACGACAATGAGCAGTTCTTC.